This T cell receptor beta chain derives from a study of blood T cell repertoires in COVID-19. Grouping used clinical history reported by participants in a survey and questionnaire. In the source study's methods: Reference gene primer amplification in the assay estimated nucleated cell counts. Measured with immunoSEQ multiplex PCR; TCRdb has only the in-frame clones, and not every one. V, J and clone size are those of that table, while D and trimming were read from the DNA. The table records a few hundred thousand clones, 65% to 90% of them present only once. This TCR was recovered from a woman aged 40 to 49 with acute COVID-19. Specimen: PBMCs or T cells enriched from blood (not recorded which).

The CDR3 nucleotides read TGTGCCAGCAGTTTATCGAGTTCAGGGAACACTGAAGCTTTCTTT. It specifies CASSLSSSGNTEAFF. The V and J genes are TRBV27 and TRBJ1-1; D call uncertain. Germline loops: CDR1 MNHEY, CDR2 SMNVEV (reference sequence). V lost 0 bases and J 1 base, leaving 9 bases between the germline ends. The CDR3 covers 15 residues.